This T cell receptor (beta chain) was recorded in a study of blood T cell repertoires in COVID-19. Looking at the study overall: Italy, Spain and the United States were the sources of the convalescent and acute COVID-19 samples.

Residents of approximately 25 US areas, aged roughly 18 to 89 years, made up the participants. Clinical history reported by participants formed the basis on which cohorts were assigned. Each recovered donor of Cohort 3 presented with two negative PCRs, clearance, or symptom resolution. The data were produced by immunoSEQ multiplex PCR, yet TCRdb's version contains in-frame clones alone and is incomplete. The sample has 200,000 or so clones, about 89% seen once. Trimming removed 0 bases from V and 3 bases from J, with 12 bases in between. The CDR3 consists of 15 residues. Germline V gene data show CDR1 as SGHRS and CDR2 as YFSETQ.

The specimen sequenced was PBMCs or T cells enriched from blood (not recorded which). The clonotype was recovered from a woman aged 18 to 35 who had recovered from COVID-19. V is TRBV5-1 and J is TRBJ1-1; the D gene is possibly TRBD1 (5 bases). The CDR3 is CASSLANSGDTEAFF. CDR3 DNA sequence: TGCGCCAGCAGCTTGGCCAACTCGGGGGACACTGAAGCTTTCTTT.